The entry below describes one T cell receptor beta chain. What it binds is unknown. The sample originates from a study of blood T cells in healthy people across ages. For the second PCR, which ran for about 7 to 11 cycles, a sample-barcoded 5' primer and a J-beta primer mix were used. Carrying 12 random nucleotides, a template-switch adaptor labeled each individual cDNA molecule. Samples each returned at least 2.5 million CDR3-containing paired-end reads. Using its own MiXCR run on the 5' RACE reads, TCRdb lists one record per CDR3 protein. The sample includes approximately 290,000 distinct CDR3 sequences, roughly 26% seen only once; the top ten take 29%. CDR1 and CDR2 (germline): KGHDR, SFDVKD. CDR3 size: 14 residues. J gave up 5 bases and V 5 bases, and 4 bases lay outside the gene matches. Study-level results: Naive T cell percentage showed a strong correlation with the diversity of TCR beta.

Approximately 9 milliliters of peripheral blood were drawn from each donor into EDTA-treated tubes. The gene calls are TRBV24-1 and TRBJ2-5; 10 nucleotides line up with TRBD2. Material: blood. The receptor comes from a woman in her sixties or seventies in good health. The CDR3 loop is CATSASGSLETQYF. The CDR3 nucleotides are TGTGCCACCAGTGCTAGCGGGAGTTTGGAGACCCAGTACTTC.